These 22 T cell receptor beta chains came from one sample sequenced in a study of shared clonotypes between healthy human individuals. The naive CD8 fraction comprised CD45RO-negative cells positively selected for CCR7 and excluded terminally differentiated effector memory CD45RA+ cells. Sequencing used immunoSEQ multiplex PCR; TCRdb keeps in-frame clones, though not all of them. The data contain over 2 million clones, 85% to 95% of them singletons. Material for sequencing was naive CD8+ T cells sorted from blood. These TCRs come from a man between 18 and 29 years old in good health.

This chain links TRBV4-3 with TRBJ2-7, with D possibly called TRBD1 or TRBD2 (6 bases each). Trimming cost V 0 bases and J 5 bases, with 20 bases left between them. Germline V gene data show CDR1 as LGHNA and CDR2 as YSLEER. The CDR3 extends over 17 amino acids. The CDR3: CASSQDLWRAGDHEQYF. The DNA of the CDR3 is TGCGCCAGCAGCCAAGATTTGTGGAGGGCAGGGGACCACGAGCAGTACTTC.

J is TRBJ2-7 and V is TRBV5-6; weak D call: TRBD1 (6 bases). The CDR3 sequence is 17 residues long. V was clipped by 1 base and J by 0 bases, with 17 bases between them. CDR1 is SGHDT and CDR2 is YYEEEE in the germline V gene. Here the CDR3 reads CASSLSLVGAGSYEQYF. DNA for the CDR3: TGTGCCAGCAGCTTGAGCTTGGTGGGGGCCGGCTCCTACGAGCAGTACTTC.

The chain combines TRBV27 with TRBJ2-5, with TRBD1 matching over 9 bases. CDR1 is MNHEY and CDR2 is SMNVEV in the germline V gene (reference sequence). The length of the CDR3 is 14 residues. Losses at the gene ends were 5 bases for V and 2 bases for J; bases not matched to a gene: 3. The chain's CDR3 is CASSDGQGQETQYF. For the CDR3, the DNA is TGTGCCAGCAGTGATGGACAGGGGCAAGAGACCCAGTACTTC.

The DNA of the CDR3 is TGCGCCAGCAGCCAGACAGGGGTCACCGGGGAGCTGTTTTTT. It specifies CASSQTGVTGELFF. The chain couples TRBV4-1 to TRBJ2-2, with 8 positions matching TRBD1. V gave up 3 bases and J gave up 4 bases; unmatched junction bases: 1. Germline CDR1 MGHRA, CDR2 YSYEKL. CDR3 length: 14 residues.

This clone was found a few times. The same CDR3 can be traced to other DNA sequences in this sample. This rearrangement joins TRBV5-4 to TRBJ2-3, with D uncertain. The CDR3 spans 11 residues. Germline values: CDR1 SGHNT, CDR2 YYREEE (reference sequence). Trimming took 3 bases from V and 2 from J, leaving 1 base between them. The CDR3 region has the DNA TGTGCCAGCAGCTCCACAGATACGCAGTATTTT. Residues: CASSSTDTQYF.

The genes are TRBV18 and TRBJ2-7, with 7 nucleotides matching TRBD1. J gave up 4 bases and V 5 bases, and 8 bases lay outside the gene matches. Germline lookup yields CDR1 KGHSH and CDR2 LQKENI. This CDR3 is built from 14 residues. This CDR3 reads CASSTTGTVYEQYF. DNA of the CDR3: TGTGCCAGCTCAACAACCGGGACAGTATACGAGCAGTACTTC.

V gene TRBV13 combines with J gene TRBJ2-2; 10 bases line up with TRBD2. The CDR3 contains 16 residues. Germline CDR1 PRHDT, CDR2 FYEKMQ (reference sequence). The V gene end was trimmed by 4 bases and the J gene end by 1 base; junction bases not matched to a gene: 3. The DNA of the CDR3 is TGTGCCAGCAGCTCAGTAGCGGGAGGGAACACCGGGGAGCTGTTTTTT. This gives the protein CASSSVAGGNTGELFF.

The chain combines TRBV5-6 with TRBJ2-7; TRBD2 matches 9 bases. With V trimmed by 0 bases and J by 3 bases, 7 bases remained unmatched. The CDR3 totals 16 residues. Germline CDR1 reads SGHDT; CDR2 reads YYEEEE. In DNA form, the CDR3 reads TGTGCCAGCAGCTTGGTTAATAGCGGGAGTTTCTACGAGCAGTACTTC. Protein product: CASSLVNSGSFYEQYF.

CDR3 amino acids: CASSQGRGLGYTF. The CDR3 region has the DNA TGTGCCAGCAGCCAAGGCAGGGGGCTTGGCTACACCTTC. The J gene is TRBJ1-2, the V gene TRBV14; 8 bases are a match to TRBD1. The CDR3 loop spans 13 amino acids. Trimming at V came to 1 base and at J to 7 bases, leaving 2 bases not matched to a gene. Germline CDR1 reads SGHDN; CDR2 reads FVKESK.

The CDR3 coding sequence is TGTGCCAGCAGTCTAGGACTAGCGGGGCTACAAGAGACCCAGTACTTC. Its translation is CASSLGLAGLQETQYF. This sequence joins TRBV2 and TRBJ2-5; 12 bases map to TRBD2. CDR1 and CDR2 (germline): SNHLY, FYNNEI. V lost 5 bases and J lost 2; bases outside the gene matches: 6. CDR3 length: 16 residues.

Points on this clone: The sample contains more than one DNA sequence encoding this CDR3. The chain recombines TRBV7-9 with TRBJ2-3; D not certain. This CDR3 region has 15 residues. V was pared by 5 bases and J by 0 bases, with 12 bases between. The germline V gene encodes CDR1 SEHNR and CDR2 FQNEAQ (reference sequence). The CDR3 here is CASSHPDSSTDTQYF. The DNA for the CDR3 is TGTGCCAGCAGCCACCCCGATTCTAGCACAGATACGCAGTATTTT.

The rearrangement links TRBV4-1 to TRBJ2-7; 10 bases fit TRBD2. V was pared by 5 bases and J by 2 bases, with 15 bases of the junction left unmatched. Germline V gene data show CDR1 as MGHRA and CDR2 as YSYEKL. This CDR3 is built from 18 residues. CDR3 bases: TGCGCCAGCAGCTGGGGGGAGGGTAGCGGGAGGTATCCCTACGAGCAGTACTTC. It encodes CASSWGEGSGRYPYEQYF.

V gene TRBV5-5 combines with J gene TRBJ2-1; TRBD2 agrees at 8 bases. V shed 4 bases and J 3 bases; nucleotides not matched to a gene: 6. Germline lookup yields CDR1 SGHKS and CDR2 YYEKEE (reference sequence). The CDR3 consists of 15 residues. CDR3 nucleotide sequence: TGTGCCAGCAGCCCGCAGACTAGCGACTACAATGAGCAGTTCTTC. Translation: CASSPQTSDYNEQFF.

Here the CDR3 DNA reads TGTGCCAGCAGTTTGAGGGGGGGCGGTGAGCAGTTCTTC. This codes for CASSLRGGGEQFF. This chain links TRBV28 with TRBJ2-1, with D possibly TRBD2 on 7 matching bases. V was trimmed by 3 bases and J by 9 bases, leaving 12 bases between them. Germline V CDR1 and CDR2: MDHEN, SYDVKM. The CDR3 spans 13 residues.

The CDR3 DNA sequence: TGTGCCTGGAGTAGCGGGAGCACATACAATGAGCAGTTCTTC. Translation gives CAWSSGSTYNEQFF. This rearrangement joins TRBV30 to TRBJ2-1; the match to TRBD2 covers 8 bases. The germline V gene encodes CDR1 GTSNPN and CDR2 SVGIG (reference sequence). V dropped 2 bases and J dropped 4; count of bases not matched to a gene: 4. The CDR3 contains 14 residues. Full variable domain (rest looked up from reference TRBV30 and TRBJ2-1): SQTIHQWPATLVQPVGSPLSLECTVEGTSNPNLYWYRQAAGRGLQLLFYSVGIGQISSEVPQNLSASRPQDRQFILSSKKLLLSDSGFYLCAWSSGSTYNEQFFGPGTRLTVL.

The rearrangement joins TRBV6-1 to TRBJ2-7, with 10 bases fitting TRBD1. The CDR3 consists of 17 residues. V trimming: 3 bases; J trimming: 3 bases; junction bases outside the gene matches: 11. Germline V gene data show CDR1 as MNHNS and CDR2 as SASEGT. The CDR3 loop reads CASSELPPGTGDYEQYF. The DNA of the CDR3 is TGTGCCAGCAGTGAGCTCCCGCCCGGGACAGGGGACTACGAGCAGTACTTC.

Notes on this clone: This sample also contains other DNA sequences that code for the same CDR3. The V gene is TRBV9, the J gene TRBJ2-7; D not certain. Trimming left V 0 bases short and J 4 bases short, with 8 bases between. This CDR3 comprises 13 residues. Germline assignment: CDR1 SGDLS and CDR2 YYNGEE. CDR3 amino acids: CASSVAAGYEQYF. Here the CDR3 DNA reads TGTGCCAGCAGCGTAGCGGCAGGTTACGAGCAGTACTTC.

This chain joins TRBV11-2 and TRBJ2-7; TRBD1 matches 10 bases. The germline V gene encodes CDR1 SGHAT and CDR2 FQNNGV. The CDR3 sequence is 15 residues long. V dropped 4 bases and J dropped 0; count of bases not matched to a gene: 3. The CDR3 region has the DNA TGTGCCAGCAGCTGGGACAGGGGCAGCTCCTACGAGCAGTACTTC. This encodes CASSWDRGSSYEQYF.

The CDR3 loop is CASSLPGTPAEAFF. DNA of the CDR3: TGTGCCAGCAGTTTACCCGGGACACCGGCTGAAGCTTTCTTT. The chain has TRBV27 and TRBJ1-1, with a possible D match to TRBD1 (6 bases). Trimming shortened V by 2 bases and J by 6 bases, and 13 bases separated the two germline ends. CDR1 is MNHEY and CDR2 is SMNVEV in the germline V gene (reference sequence). The CDR3 has 14 residues.

The chain recombines TRBV4-3 with TRBJ2-2, with 9 bases fitting TRBD2. Germline loops: CDR1 LGHNA, CDR2 YSLEER. V was pared by 0 bases and J by 1 base, with 12 bases of the junction left unmatched. The CDR3 covers 20 residues. The CDR3 nucleotides are TGCGCCAGCAGCCAAGATCTAAGGGGGACTAGCAGCATGAACACCGGGGAGCTGTTTTTT. Protein: CASSQDLRGTSSMNTGELFF.

The V and J genes are TRBV2 and TRBJ2-1; the match to TRBD1 covers 7 bases. The CDR3 runs 15 residues. CDR1 is SNHLY, CDR2 FYNNEI, per germline. Losses at the gene ends were 4 bases for V and 3 bases for J; bases not matched to a gene: 6. CDR3 DNA: TGTGCCAGCAGTGGAGGTCAGGGGGACTACAATGAGCAGTTCTTC. Its translation: CASSGGQGDYNEQFF. The full variable domain, its missing parts supplied by reference TRBV2 and TRBJ2-1, is EPEVTQTPSHQVTQMGQEVILRCVPISNHLYFYWYRQILGQKVEFLVSFYNNEISEKSEIFDDQFSVERPDGSNFTLKIRSTKLEDSAMYFCASSGGQGDYNEQFFGPGTRLTVL.

The rearrangement links TRBV7-9 to TRBJ2-1; D gene ambiguous. This CDR3 comprises 15 residues. V lost 4 bases to trimming and J lost 0 bases, with 10 bases between them. Germline CDR1 and CDR2: SEHNR and FQNEAQ (reference sequence). The CDR3 is CASSYADDSYNEQFF. CDR3 DNA sequence: TGTGCCAGCAGCTACGCGGACGACTCCTACAATGAGCAGTTCTTC.